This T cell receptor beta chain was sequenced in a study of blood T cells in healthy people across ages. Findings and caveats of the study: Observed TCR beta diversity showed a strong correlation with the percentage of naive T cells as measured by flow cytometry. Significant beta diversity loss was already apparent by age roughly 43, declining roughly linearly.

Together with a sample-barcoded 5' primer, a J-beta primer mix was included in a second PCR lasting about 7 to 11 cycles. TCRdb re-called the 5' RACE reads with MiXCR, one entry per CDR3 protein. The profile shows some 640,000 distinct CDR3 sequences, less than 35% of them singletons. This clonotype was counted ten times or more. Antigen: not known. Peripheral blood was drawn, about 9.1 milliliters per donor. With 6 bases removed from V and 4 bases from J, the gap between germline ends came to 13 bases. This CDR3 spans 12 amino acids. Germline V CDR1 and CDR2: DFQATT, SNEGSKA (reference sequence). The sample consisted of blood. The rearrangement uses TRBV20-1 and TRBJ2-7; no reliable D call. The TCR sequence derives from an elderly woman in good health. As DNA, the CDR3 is TGCAGTGCGGTAAAAGGCGAGTACGAGCAGTACTTC. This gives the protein CSAVKGEYEQYF.